The present T cell receptor (beta chain) was sequenced within a study of CD8 T cells in Susac syndrome (dated by TCRdb to the late 2010s). A note on the overall study: Repertoire sequencing was used to test whether CD8+ T cell activation and differentiation in Susac syndrome was antigen driven.

Here is what the overall study found, with its caveats: The study acknowledged that relatively few individuals were included in the TCR sequencing and HLA analysis.

Peripheral blood CD8+ and CD4+ T cells from healthy donors, Susac syndrome patients and multiple sclerosis patients were profiled using high-throughput TCR beta sequencing. The healthy donors served as controls matched for age and sex. Bulk CD8+ and CD4+ T cells were purified magnetically by negative isolation, whereas CD8+ TEMRA cells were enriched by FACS. Blood was drawn into EDTA tubes, processed within 24 hours, and PBMCs were isolated by density gradient centrifugation. PBMCs intended for TCR sequencing were frozen in liquid nitrogen and were later thawed in a 37 degrees C water bath. A purity of at least 90% was achieved for sorted or isolated CD4+, CD8+ and CD8+ TEMRA cells. RNA was extracted with the RNeasy kit and roughly 0.5 to 1 ug was reverse transcribed using random hexamers. The immunoSEQ multiplex PCR assay, covering 54 Vbeta and 13 Jbeta segments, was used to amplify TCR beta CDR3 regions. Bias from PCR amplification was corrected by using a synthetic template baseline for primer optimization and for computational correction. As for the authors' bioinformatics: Reads were annotated to V, D and J genes per IMGT and analyzed with immunoSEQ Analyzer, keeping only productive sequences. Clonality was computed as one minus Shannon entropy normalized by log2 of the number of productive unique sequences. Public and private clones were assessed among the 100 most prevalent clones of each patient and control. Clones were defined as Susac-specific when absent from the healthy and MS cohorts, from fewer than 1,200 published viral clones and from other ImmuneACCESS disease sequences. TCRdb itself trimmed the public reads at Q25 with fastp, ran MiXCR and retained productive beta chains. Identical CDR3 protein sequences are pooled into one entry, listed with their most common genes and DNA. These V and J calls rely on TCRdb rather than the paper's analysis. The sample includes roughly 190,000 distinct CDR3 sequences, with just under 95% observed a single time. Of the sample, more than 0.1% is held by the ten largest clones.

A remark on this clonotype: The antigen it recognizes is unknown. Per-base quality was not reported, and no clone a single base away is much larger than it.

V and J lose 0 bases and 6 bases, and a span of 8 bases separates them. CDR1 and CDR2 are drawn from the germline V gene (reference sequence): LGHDT, YNNKEL. The CDR3 runs 14 amino acids, cysteine and phenylalanine included. Left in the record is the CDR3 DNA by itself, 42 bases read in frame from the first base. The chain links TRBV3-1 with TRBJ2-2; the D gene remains uncertain. This receptor was taken from a human donor in good health. Input material: CD4+ T cells from PBMCs. The CDR3 region has the sequence CASSQEHSSGELFF. The bases are TGTGCCAGCAGCCAAGAACACAGCTCCGGGGAGCTGTTTTTT.